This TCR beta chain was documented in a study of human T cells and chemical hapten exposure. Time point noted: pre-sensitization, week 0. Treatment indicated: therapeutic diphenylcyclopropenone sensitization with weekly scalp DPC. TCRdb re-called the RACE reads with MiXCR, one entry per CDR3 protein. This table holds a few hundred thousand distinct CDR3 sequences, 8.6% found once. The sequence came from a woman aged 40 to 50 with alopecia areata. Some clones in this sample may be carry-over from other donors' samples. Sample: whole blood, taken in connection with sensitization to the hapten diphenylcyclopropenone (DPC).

The DNA of the CDR3 is TGTGCCAGCAGTTGGGGACAGGGGGCCACCGGGGAGCTGTTTTTT. It codes for CASSWGQGATGELFF. J is TRBJ2-2 and V is TRBV6-6; 12 bases match TRBD1. The CDR3 has 15 residues. Germline CDR1 is MNHNY and CDR2 is SVGAGI (reference sequence). With V trimmed by 4 bases and J by 4 bases, 1 base remained unmatched.